Given below is one TCR beta chain in context. The target antigen is unknown. After removal of 4 bases from V and 2 bases from J, the junction contained 9 bases not matched to a gene. The CDR3 is made up of 15 amino acids. The germline V gene has CDR1 DFQATT and CDR2 SNEGSKA (reference sequence). The record originates from a study of naive and memory T cell subsets. Study observations and caveats: Especially in CD8 cells, naive repertoires contained a few larger clonotypes, possibly CD45RA-re-expressing memory cells.

An equimolar mix of two oligonucleotides served as the beta constant-region primer for TRBC1 and TRBC2. Four rounds of PCR amplified the ligated cDNA using nested alpha and beta constant-region primers plus SP2. Each CDR3 protein gets one entry after TCRdb re-called the UMI-ligation and nested PCR reads with MiXCR. The sample yields about 150,000 distinct CDR3 sequences, approximately 22% seen once. Four subsets defined by CD45RA and CD27 were sorted after CD3, CD4, CD8 and live/dead staining. Sequenced: naive CD4+ T cells from blood. This receptor was taken from a human donor in good health. The chain couples TRBV20-1 to TRBJ2-7; 9 bases map to TRBD2. The DNA for the CDR3 is TGCAGTGCTAATGTTTGGCTAGCGGGAACCTACGAGCAGTACTTC. Translated, it gives CSANVWLAGTYEQYF.